The rows below give T cell receptor beta chains drawn from one sample of a study of identical twins. TCRdb recomputed calls from the 5' RACE reads with MiXCR, one row per CDR3 protein. The table includes over 200,000 distinct CDR3 sequences, about a tenth detected once. The sample taken for sequencing was memory (CD45RO+) T cells sorted from blood. The receptors shown here come from a woman aged 18-29 years in good health. Both conserved end residues are part of each CDR3. The D gene is left open where the match is weak. A clone size is listed for some rows: how often the clone was seen (once, few, many), or a class if it is expanded.

cdr3_nt cdr3_aa j_call v_call d_call clone_size
TGTGCCAGCAGTACTCGGGCTAGCGGCAATGAGCAGTTCTTC CASSTRASGNEQFF TRBJ2-1 TRBV6-2/TRBV6-3 TRBD2 few
TGCGCCAGCAGCTATGACAGGTCCGGGGCCAACGTCCTGACTTTC CASSYDRSGANVLTF TRBJ2-6 TRBV5-1 - few
TGCAGTGCTGGTCGTGCAGGGGAGGACGAGCAGTACTTC CSAGRAGEDEQYF TRBJ2-7 TRBV20-1 - -
TGTGCCAGCGAGTTGAACACTGAAGCTTTCTTT CASELNTEAFF TRBJ1-1 TRBV11-2 - few
TGTGCCAGCAGCCGGACTAATTCAGGTTCAAAGACCCAGTACTTC CASSRTNSGSKTQYF TRBJ2-5 TRBV7-2 - -
TGCGCCAGCAGCTTTAGTGGGGGGTTTAATTCACCCCTCCACTTT CASSFSGGFNSPLHF TRBJ1-6 TRBV5-1 - -
TGTGCCAGCGGCCGACAGGGTAGTCGCTACGAGCAGTACTTC CASGRQGSRYEQYF TRBJ2-7 TRBV6-1 TRBD1 few
TGTGCCTGGAGTGGACAGGCCGCCGTGGTCACAGATACGCAGTATTTT CAWSGQAAVVTDTQYF TRBJ2-3 TRBV30 - -
TGTGCCAGCAGCCAAGACGGACTAGCGGGGTCTATTGTACAGTATTTT CASSQDGLAGSIVQYF TRBJ2-3 TRBV3-1 TRBD2 few
TGTGCCAGCAGTTTGACAAGGTATAGCACAGATACGCAGTATTTT CASSLTRYSTDTQYF TRBJ2-3 TRBV12-3/TRBV12-4 - many
TGCAGTGGGGTTCCGGGGGGGCTCGATGAGCAGTTCTTC CSGVPGGLDEQFF TRBJ2-1 TRBV20-1 TRBD2 -
TGTGCCAGCAGCCCCGGGACAGAGAACACCGGGGAGCTGTTTTTT CASSPGTENTGELFF TRBJ2-2 TRBV7-9 TRBD1 many
TGTGCCAGCAGCCCCTCCAGCGGGGCGGTAGATACGCAGTATTTT CASSPSSGAVDTQYF TRBJ2-3 TRBV6-4 TRBD2 many
TGTGCCAGCAGGCTACTAGCGGGACATACAGATACGCAGTATTTT CASRLLAGHTDTQYF TRBJ2-3 TRBV6-2/TRBV6-3 TRBD2 many
TGTGCCAGCTCACCAGGCGTCGAGACCCAGTACTTC CASSPGVETQYF TRBJ2-5 TRBV18 - few
TGCGCCAGCAGCCAAGCGGGGATCACACTAGCGGGAAGTACCGGGGAGCTGTTTTTT CASSQAGITLAGSTGELFF TRBJ2-2 TRBV4-3 TRBD2 few
TGTGCCAGCAGGCGGGGGGTTTCCTCTGGGGCCAACGTCCTGACTTTC CASRRGVSSGANVLTF TRBJ2-6 TRBV2 TRBD2 few
TGTGCCTGGAGTGTAGGGGAGACCCAGTACTTC CAWSVGETQYF TRBJ2-5 TRBV30 - -
TGTGCCATCAGTGCCAACCGGACAGGGGTATACAATGAGCAGTTCTTC CAISANRTGVYNEQFF TRBJ2-1 TRBV10-3 TRBD1 few
TGCGCCAGCAGCCGTGACCCCCCTTTGAAACTGTTTTTT CASSRDPPLKLFF TRBJ1-4 TRBV10-2 - many
TGTGCCAGCATTGGACAGGGGGGGACCGGGGAGCTGTTTTTT CASIGQGGTGELFF TRBJ2-2 TRBV2 TRBD1 few
TGTGCCAGCAGCCTTAATTACAGGGGGCTCGACGAGCAGTACTTC CASSLNYRGLDEQYF TRBJ2-7 TRBV14 TRBD1 -
TGTGCCAGCAGCTTATCAGTACGAGGGGTCGCCTATGGCTACACCTTC CASSLSVRGVAYGYTF TRBJ1-2 TRBV7-2 - many
TGTGCCAGCAGTTTGATCGGGAGAACCTACAATGAGCAGTTCTTC CASSLIGRTYNEQFF TRBJ2-1 TRBV27 - few
TGCAGCGGGGGGGGGGCTCGCGGCAATGAGCAGTTCTTC CSGGGARGNEQFF TRBJ2-1 TRBV20-1 TRBD2 -
TGTGCCAGCAGTCCGGGACTAGCGGGAGTATCGCACGAGCAGTACTTC CASSPGLAGVSHEQYF TRBJ2-7 TRBV6-2/TRBV6-3 TRBD2 few
TGTGCCAGCAGTTTATCAGGACAGCCCTCCTACGAGCAGTACTTC CASSLSGQPSYEQYF TRBJ2-7 TRBV12-3/TRBV12-4 - few
TGTGCCAGCAGTTTCCTAGCGGGAGACAGTGAGCAGTTCTTC CASSFLAGDSEQFF TRBJ2-1 TRBV12-3/TRBV12-4 TRBD2 many
TGCGCCAGCAGCTTGGCAAGCGGGATCTACGAGCAGTACTTC CASSLASGIYEQYF TRBJ2-7 TRBV5-1 TRBD2 many
TGCAGTGCTAGAGATCCGACTAGACTTTCCTACAATGAGCAGTTCTTC CSARDPTRLSYNEQFF TRBJ2-1 TRBV20-1 - many
TGTGCCAGCTCCCCCCGTAGAGGGAGGGCGAACACCGGGGAGCTGTTTTTT CASSPRRGRANTGELFF TRBJ2-2 TRBV11-2 TRBD2 -
TGTGCCAGCACGTACTGGGGCACAGATACGCAGTATTTT CASTYWGTDTQYF TRBJ2-3 TRBV18 - -
TGTGCCAGCAATCGGGACACCTACAATGAGCAGTTCTTC CASNRDTYNEQFF TRBJ2-1 TRBV2 - -
TGTGCCAGCAGCTTAAAACTAGCGGGAGGATCAATATACAATGAGCAGTTCTTC CASSLKLAGGSIYNEQFF TRBJ2-1 TRBV11-2 TRBD2 few
TGTGCCAGCAGCTTAGATCACGGGTTCGGGAACATTCAGTACTTC CASSLDHGFGNIQYF TRBJ2-4 TRBV11-2 - few
TGTGCTAGTGGTCCTCGGCCGGGACTAGCGGGGGCGTACCAAGAGACCCAGTACTTC CASGPRPGLAGAYQETQYF TRBJ2-5 TRBV12-5 TRBD2 -
TGTGCCAGCTCTCGGGGGGTCCCGGGGGACACCATATATTTT CASSRGVPGDTIYF TRBJ1-3 TRBV6-1 - many
TGTGCCAGCAGCGTTAGTATAGGGACAGACTACGAGCAGTACTTC CASSVSIGTDYEQYF TRBJ2-7 TRBV9 TRBD1 many